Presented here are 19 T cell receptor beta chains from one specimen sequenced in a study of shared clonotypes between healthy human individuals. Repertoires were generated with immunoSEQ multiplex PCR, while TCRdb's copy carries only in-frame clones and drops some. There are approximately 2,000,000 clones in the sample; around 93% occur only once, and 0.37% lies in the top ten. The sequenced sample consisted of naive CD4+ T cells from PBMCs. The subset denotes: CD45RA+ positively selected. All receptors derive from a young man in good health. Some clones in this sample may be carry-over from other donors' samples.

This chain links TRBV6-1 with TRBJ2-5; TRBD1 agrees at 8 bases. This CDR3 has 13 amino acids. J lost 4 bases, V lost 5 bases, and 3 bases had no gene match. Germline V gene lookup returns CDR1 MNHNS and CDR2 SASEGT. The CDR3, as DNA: TGTGCCAGCAGTAACAGGGGGACAGAGACCCAGTACTTC. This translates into CASSNRGTETQYF.

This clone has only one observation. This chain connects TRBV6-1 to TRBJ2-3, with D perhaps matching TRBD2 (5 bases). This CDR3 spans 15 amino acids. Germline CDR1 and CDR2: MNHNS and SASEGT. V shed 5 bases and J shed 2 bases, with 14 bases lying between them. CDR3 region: CASSFEGMNTDTQYF. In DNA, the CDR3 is TGTGCCAGCAGTTTCGAGGGAATGAACACAGATACGCAGTATTTT.

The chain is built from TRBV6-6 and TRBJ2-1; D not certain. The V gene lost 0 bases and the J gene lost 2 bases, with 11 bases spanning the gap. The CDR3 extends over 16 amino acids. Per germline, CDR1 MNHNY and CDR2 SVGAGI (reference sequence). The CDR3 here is CASSYSTYTPYNEQFF. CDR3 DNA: TGTGCCAGCAGTTACTCGACGTACACCCCCTACAATGAGCAGTTCTTC.

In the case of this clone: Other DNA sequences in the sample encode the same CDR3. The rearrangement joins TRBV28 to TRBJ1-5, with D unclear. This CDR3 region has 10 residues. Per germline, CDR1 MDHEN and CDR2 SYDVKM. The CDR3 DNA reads TGTGCAAGTGGCAATCAGCCCCAGCATTTT. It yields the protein CASGNQPQHF. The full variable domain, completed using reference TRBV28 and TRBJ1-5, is DVKVTQSSRYLVKRTGEKVFLECVQDMDHENMFWYRQDPGLGLRLIYFSYDVKMKEKGDIPEGYSVSREKKERFSLILESASTNQTSMYLCASGNQPQHFGDGTRLSIL.

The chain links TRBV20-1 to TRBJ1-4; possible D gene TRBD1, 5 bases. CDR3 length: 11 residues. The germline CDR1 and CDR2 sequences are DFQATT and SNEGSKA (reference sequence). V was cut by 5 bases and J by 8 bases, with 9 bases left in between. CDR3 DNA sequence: TGCAGTGCTCCTGAGGGGGAAAAACTGTTTTTT. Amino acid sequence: CSAPEGEKLFF.

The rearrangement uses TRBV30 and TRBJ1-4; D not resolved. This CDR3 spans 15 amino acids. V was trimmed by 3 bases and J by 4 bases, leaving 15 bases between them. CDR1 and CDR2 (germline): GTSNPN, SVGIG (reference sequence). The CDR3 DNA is TGTGCCTGGAGCCCTGATTCGGTCCGTAATGAAAAACTGTTTTTT. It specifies CAWSPDSVRNEKLFF.

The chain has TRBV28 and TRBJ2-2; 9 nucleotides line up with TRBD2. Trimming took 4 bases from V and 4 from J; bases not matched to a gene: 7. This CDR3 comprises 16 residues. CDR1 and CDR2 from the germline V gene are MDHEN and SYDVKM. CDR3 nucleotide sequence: TGTGCCAGCAGTTGGGGGAGCGGGAGGCTCACCGGGGAGCTGTTTTTT. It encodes CASSWGSGRLTGELFF.

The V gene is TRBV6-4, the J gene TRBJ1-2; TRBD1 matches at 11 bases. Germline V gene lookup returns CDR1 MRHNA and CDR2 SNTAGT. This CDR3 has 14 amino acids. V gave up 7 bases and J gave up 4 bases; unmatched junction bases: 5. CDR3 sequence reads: CASTRDRGSYGYTF. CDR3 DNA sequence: TGTGCCAGCACTCGGGACAGGGGGTCCTATGGCTACACCTTC.

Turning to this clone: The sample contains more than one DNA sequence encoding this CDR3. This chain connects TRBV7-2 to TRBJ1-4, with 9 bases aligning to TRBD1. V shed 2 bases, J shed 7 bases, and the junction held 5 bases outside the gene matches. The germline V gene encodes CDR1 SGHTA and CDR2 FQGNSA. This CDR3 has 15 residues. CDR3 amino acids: CASSLLGQGGEKLFF. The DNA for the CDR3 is TGTGCCAGCAGCTTATTGGGACAGGGCGGTGAAAAACTGTTTTTT. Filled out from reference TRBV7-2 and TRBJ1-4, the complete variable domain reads GAGVSQSPSNKVTEKGKDVELRCDPISGHTALYWYRQSLGQGLEFLIYFQGNSAPDKSGLPSDRFSAERTGGSVSTLTIQRTQQEDSAVYLCASSLLGQGGEKLFFGSGTQLSVL.

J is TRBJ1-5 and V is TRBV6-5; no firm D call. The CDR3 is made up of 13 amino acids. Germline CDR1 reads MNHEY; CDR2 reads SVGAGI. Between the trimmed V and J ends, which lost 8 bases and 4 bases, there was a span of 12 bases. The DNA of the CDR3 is TGTGCCAGCGGCATAGGGTGGAATCAGCCCCAGCATTTT. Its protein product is CASGIGWNQPQHF.

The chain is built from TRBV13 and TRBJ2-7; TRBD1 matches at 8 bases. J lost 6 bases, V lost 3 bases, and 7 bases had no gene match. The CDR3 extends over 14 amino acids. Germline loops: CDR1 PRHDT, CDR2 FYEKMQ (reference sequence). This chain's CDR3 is CASSFRTGLVEQYF. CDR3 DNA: TGTGCCAGCAGCTTCCGGACAGGGCTGGTCGAGCAGTACTTC.

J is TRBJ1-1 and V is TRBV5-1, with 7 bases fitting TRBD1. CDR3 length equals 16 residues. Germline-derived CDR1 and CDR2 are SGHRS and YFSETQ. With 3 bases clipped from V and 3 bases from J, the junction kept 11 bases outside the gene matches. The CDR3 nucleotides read TGCGCCAGCAGCTCCGGACAGGCCCAGGGGTACACTGAAGCTTTCTTT. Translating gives CASSSGQAQGYTEAFF. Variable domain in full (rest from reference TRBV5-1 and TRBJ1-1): KAGVTQTPRYLIKTRGQQVTLSCSPISGHRSVSWYQQTPGQGLQFLFEYFSETQRNKGNFPGRFSGRQFSNSRSEMNVSTLELGDSALYLCASSSGQAQGYTEAFFGQGTRLTVV.

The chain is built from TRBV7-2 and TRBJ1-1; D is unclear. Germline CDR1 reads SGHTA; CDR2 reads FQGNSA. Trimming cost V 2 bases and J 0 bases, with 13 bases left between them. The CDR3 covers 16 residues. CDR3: CASSLKSPGLNTEAFF. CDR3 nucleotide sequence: TGTGCCAGCAGCTTAAAATCCCCAGGCCTGAACACTGAAGCTTTCTTT.

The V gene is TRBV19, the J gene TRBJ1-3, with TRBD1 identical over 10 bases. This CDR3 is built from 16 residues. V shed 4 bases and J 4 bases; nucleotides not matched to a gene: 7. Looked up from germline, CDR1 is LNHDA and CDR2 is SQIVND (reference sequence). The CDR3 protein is CASSTNDRGLGNTIYF. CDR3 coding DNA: TGTGCCAGTAGTACCAACGACAGGGGGCTCGGAAACACCATATATTTT.

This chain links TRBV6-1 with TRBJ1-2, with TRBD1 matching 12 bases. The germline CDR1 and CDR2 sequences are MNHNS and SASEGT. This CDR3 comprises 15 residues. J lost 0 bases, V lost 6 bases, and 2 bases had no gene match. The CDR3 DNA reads TGTGCCAGCAGGGGACAGGGGGCCCCTAACTATGGCTACACCTTC. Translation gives CASRGQGAPNYGYTF.

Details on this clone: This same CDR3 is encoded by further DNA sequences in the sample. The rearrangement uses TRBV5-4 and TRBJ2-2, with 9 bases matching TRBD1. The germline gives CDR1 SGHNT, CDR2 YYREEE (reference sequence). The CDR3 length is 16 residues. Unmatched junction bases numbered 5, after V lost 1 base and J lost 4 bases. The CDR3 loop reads CASSLPGQGATGELFF. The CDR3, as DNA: TGTGCCAGCAGCTTGCCGGGACAGGGTGCCACCGGGGAGCTGTTTTTT. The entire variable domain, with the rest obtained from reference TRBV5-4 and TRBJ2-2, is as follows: ETGVTQSPTHLIKTRGQQVTLRCSSQSGHNTVSWYQQALGQGPQFIFQYYREEENGRGNFPPRFSGLQFPNYSSELNVNALELDDSALYLCASSLPGQGATGELFFGEGSRLTVL.

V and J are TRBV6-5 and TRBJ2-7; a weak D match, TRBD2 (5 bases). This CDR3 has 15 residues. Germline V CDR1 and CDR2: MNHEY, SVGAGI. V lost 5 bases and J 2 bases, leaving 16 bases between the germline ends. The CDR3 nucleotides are TGTGCCAGCAGTAGACCCAGGACCGGGACCTACGAGCAGTACTTC. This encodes CASSRPRTGTYEQYF.

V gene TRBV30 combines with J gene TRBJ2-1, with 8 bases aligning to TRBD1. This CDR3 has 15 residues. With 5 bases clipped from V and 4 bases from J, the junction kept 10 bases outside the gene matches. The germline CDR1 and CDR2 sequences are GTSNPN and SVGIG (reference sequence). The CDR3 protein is CAWDTAGGSYNEQFF. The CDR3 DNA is TGTGCCTGGGACACCGCAGGGGGCAGTTACAATGAGCAGTTCTTC.

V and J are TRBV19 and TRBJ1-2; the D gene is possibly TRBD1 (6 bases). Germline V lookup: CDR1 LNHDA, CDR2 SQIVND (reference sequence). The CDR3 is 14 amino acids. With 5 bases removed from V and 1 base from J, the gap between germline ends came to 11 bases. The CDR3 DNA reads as TGTGCCAGTAGTGTGGGACATCTTAACTATGGCTACACCTTC. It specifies CASSVGHLNYGYTF. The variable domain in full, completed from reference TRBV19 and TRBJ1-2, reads DGGITQSPKYLFRKEGQNVTLSCEQNLNHDAMYWYRQDPGQGLRLIYYSQIVNDFQKGDIAEGYSVSREKKESFPLTVTSAQKNPTAFYLCASSVGHLNYGYTFGSGTRLTVV.